This TCR beta chain was documented in a study of a mutant IDH1 vaccine in newly diagnosed glioma. The wider study: Each patient was administered eight vaccinations, scheduled in weeks 1, 3, 5, 7, 11, 15, 19 and 23. Notes on the study in general: Pseudoprogression showed no apparent link to changes in top peripheral T cell clonotypes.

Method: immunoSEQ multiplex PCR; TCRdb's copy keeps in-frame clones and lacks some. Among around 60,000 clones listed, about 85% were seen once. Regarding time point: week 23, last vaccination. The vaccine gave 300 ug of a 20-mer mutant IDH1 peptide subcutaneously per dose. Note on this clone: Its antigen is not known.

The receptor was derived from a man aged 30-40 years with glioma. The material was PBMCs, obtained from a glioma patient whose treatment included an IDH1 peptide vaccine.

The CDR3 sequence is CASSPRVGRMNTEAFF. The CDR3, as DNA: TGTGCCAGCAGCCCCAGGGTTGGGAGGATGAACACTGAAGCTTTCTTT. The rearrangement links TRBV13 to TRBJ1-1; a possible D gene is TRBD1 (5 bases). The CDR3 contains 16 residues. Trimming took 5 bases from V and 0 from J, leaving 16 bases between them. Germline loops: CDR1 PRHDT, CDR2 FYEKMQ (reference sequence).